The 5 T cell receptor beta chains listed next were all sequenced from one sample in a study of blood T cells in healthy people across ages. A second PCR, run for about 6 to 11 cycles, used a sample-barcoded 5' primer plus a J-beta primer mix. TCRdb re-called the 5' RACE reads through MiXCR, storing one row per CDR3 protein. The sample has about 830,000 distinct CDR3 sequences, roughly 50% seen once; the top ten hold about 20%. The sample consisted of blood. These receptors all come from a man between 25 and 39 years old in good health.

The V call is TRBV12-3 or TRBV12-4, the J call TRBJ1-2; D call uncertain. The CDR3 runs to 13 residues. Trimming shortened V by 2 bases and J by 4 bases, and 8 bases separated the two germline ends. The CDR3 DNA is TGTGCCAGCAGTTTAAGTAGTCCCTATGGCTACACCTTC. Its translation is CASSLSSPYGYTF.

The rearrangement uses TRBV2 and TRBJ2-7, with 9 bases lining up with TRBD2. The CDR3 spans 12 residues. V lost 7 bases and J lost 7; bases outside the gene matches: 5. Germline V gives CDR1 SNHLY, CDR2 FYNNEI. Here the CDR3 reads CASTSGVVEQYF. CDR3 DNA: TGTGCCAGCACTAGCGGGGTAGTAGAGCAGTACTTC.

The chain has TRBV4-2 and TRBJ2-3, with D possibly being TRBD1 or TRBD2 (6 bases each). Per the germline V gene, CDR1 is LGHNA and CDR2 is YNFKEQ. The germline V and J ends were trimmed by 4 bases and 0 bases, with 17 bases remaining between them. The CDR3 has 17 amino acids. CDR3 protein: CASSPVLGGESTDTQYF. CDR3 coding DNA: TGTGCCAGCAGCCCCGTTTTGGGGGGCGAGAGCACAGATACGCAGTATTTT.

This clonotype was recorded a few times. The chain links TRBV6-6 to TRBJ2-7; 9 bases agree with TRBD2. CDR1 is MNHNY and CDR2 is SVGAGI in the germline V gene (reference sequence). Germline trimming cut 2 bases from V and 3 bases from J; bases unmatched to any gene: 5. There are 15 residues in the CDR3. The CDR3 spells CASSYIGTSLYEQYF. Here the CDR3 DNA reads TGTGCCAGCAGTTACATCGGGACTAGCCTCTACGAGCAGTACTTC.

Written as DNA, the CDR3 is TGTGCCAGCAGAAGAGTAGGGGACAGGGCATGGCTGTTTTTT. This gives the protein CASRRVGDRAWLFF. The J gene is TRBJ2-2, the V gene TRBV13, with 9 bases aligning to TRBD1. The CDR3 has 14 amino acids. With V trimmed by 6 bases and J by 13 bases, 12 bases remained unmatched. Germline V lookup: CDR1 PRHDT, CDR2 FYEKMQ (reference sequence).